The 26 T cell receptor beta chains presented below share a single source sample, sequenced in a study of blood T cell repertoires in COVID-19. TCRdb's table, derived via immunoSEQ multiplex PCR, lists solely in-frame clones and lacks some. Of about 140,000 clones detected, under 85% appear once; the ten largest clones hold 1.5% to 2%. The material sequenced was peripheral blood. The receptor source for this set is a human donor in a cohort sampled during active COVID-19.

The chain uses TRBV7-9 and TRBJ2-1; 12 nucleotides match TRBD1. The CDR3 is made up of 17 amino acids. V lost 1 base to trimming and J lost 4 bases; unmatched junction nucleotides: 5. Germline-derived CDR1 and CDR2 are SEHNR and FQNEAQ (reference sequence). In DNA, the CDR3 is TGTGCCAGCAGCTTAGTTGGGACAGGGGGCGGTTACAATGAGCAGTTCTTC. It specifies CASSLVGTGGGYNEQFF.

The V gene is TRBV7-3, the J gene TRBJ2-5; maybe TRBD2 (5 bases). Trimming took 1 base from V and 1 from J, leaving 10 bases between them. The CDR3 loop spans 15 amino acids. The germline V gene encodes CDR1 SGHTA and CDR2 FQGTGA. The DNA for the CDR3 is TGTGCCAGCAGCTTAAATGTAGCGCGCCAAGAGACCCAGTACTTC. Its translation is CASSLNVARQETQYF. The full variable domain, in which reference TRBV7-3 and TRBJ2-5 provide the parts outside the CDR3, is GAGVSQTPSNKVTEKGKYVELRCDPISGHTALYWYRQSLGQGPEFLIYFQGTGAADDSGLPNDRFFAVRPEGSVSTLKIQRTERGDSAVYLCASSLNVARQETQYFGPGTRLLVL.

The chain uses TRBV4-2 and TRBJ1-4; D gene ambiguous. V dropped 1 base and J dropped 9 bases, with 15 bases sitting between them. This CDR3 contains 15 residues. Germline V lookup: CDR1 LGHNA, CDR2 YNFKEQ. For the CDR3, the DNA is TGTGCCAGCAGCCAAGTTACCGGGGTTATTAAAAAACTGTTTTTT. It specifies CASSQVTGVIKKLFF.

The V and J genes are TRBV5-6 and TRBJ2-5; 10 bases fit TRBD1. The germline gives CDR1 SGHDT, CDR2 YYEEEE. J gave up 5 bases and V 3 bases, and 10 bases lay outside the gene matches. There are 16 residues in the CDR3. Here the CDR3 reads CASSSRGQGGRETQYF. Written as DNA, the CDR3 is TGTGCCAGCAGCTCCCGCGGACAGGGGGGTAGGGAGACCCAGTACTTC.

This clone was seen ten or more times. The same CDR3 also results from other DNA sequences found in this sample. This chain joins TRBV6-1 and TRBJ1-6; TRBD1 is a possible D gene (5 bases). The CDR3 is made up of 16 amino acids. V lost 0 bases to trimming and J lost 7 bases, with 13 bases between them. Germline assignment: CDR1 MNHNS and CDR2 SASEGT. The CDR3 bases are TGTGCCAGCAGTGAAGCCGTCGGGGGTAGAAATTCACCCCTCCACTTT. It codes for CASSEAVGGRNSPLHF.

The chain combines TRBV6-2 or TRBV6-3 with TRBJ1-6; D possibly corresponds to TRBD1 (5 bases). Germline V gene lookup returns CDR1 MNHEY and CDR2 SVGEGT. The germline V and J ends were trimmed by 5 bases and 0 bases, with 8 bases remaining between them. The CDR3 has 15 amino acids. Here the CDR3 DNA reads TGTGCCAGCAGTGACAGTAGCTCCTATAATTCACCCCTCCACTTT. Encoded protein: CASSDSSSYNSPLHF.

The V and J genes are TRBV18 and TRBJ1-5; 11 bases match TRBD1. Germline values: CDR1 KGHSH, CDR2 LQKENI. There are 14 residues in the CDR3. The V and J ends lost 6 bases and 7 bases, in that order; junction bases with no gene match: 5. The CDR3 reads CASSGTGGHQPQHF. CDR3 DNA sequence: TGTGCCAGCTCCGGGACAGGGGGGCACCAGCCCCAGCATTTT.

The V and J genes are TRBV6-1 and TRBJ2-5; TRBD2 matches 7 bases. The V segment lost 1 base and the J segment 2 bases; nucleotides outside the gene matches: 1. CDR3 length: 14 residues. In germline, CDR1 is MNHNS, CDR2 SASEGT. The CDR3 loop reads CASSEGLAQETQYF. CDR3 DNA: TGTGCCAGCAGTGAAGGACTAGCTCAAGAGACCCAGTACTTC.

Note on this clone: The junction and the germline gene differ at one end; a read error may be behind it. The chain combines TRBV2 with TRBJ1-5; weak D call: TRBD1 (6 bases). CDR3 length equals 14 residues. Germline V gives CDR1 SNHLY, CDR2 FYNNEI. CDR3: CASREGTSNQPQHF. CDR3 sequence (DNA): TGTGCCAGCAGGGAAGGGACAAGCAATCAGCCCCAGCATTTT.

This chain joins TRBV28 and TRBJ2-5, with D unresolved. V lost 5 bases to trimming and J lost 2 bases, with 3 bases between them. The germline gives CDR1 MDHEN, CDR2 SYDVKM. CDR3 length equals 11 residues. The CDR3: CASSPQETQYF. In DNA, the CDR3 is TGTGCCAGCAGTCCTCAAGAGACCCAGTACTTC.

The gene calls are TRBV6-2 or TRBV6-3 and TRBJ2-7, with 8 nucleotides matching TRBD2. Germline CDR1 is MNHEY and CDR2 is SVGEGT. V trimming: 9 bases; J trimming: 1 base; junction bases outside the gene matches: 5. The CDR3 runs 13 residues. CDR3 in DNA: TGTGCCAGGAGCGGGAGTTTATCCTACGAGCAGTACTTC. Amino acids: CARSGSLSYEQYF.

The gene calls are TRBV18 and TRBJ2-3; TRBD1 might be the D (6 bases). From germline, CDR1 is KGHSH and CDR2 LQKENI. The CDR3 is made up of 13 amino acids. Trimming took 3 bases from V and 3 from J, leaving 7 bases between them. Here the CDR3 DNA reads TGTGCCAGCTCACCCGGACAGACAGATACGCAGTATTTT. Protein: CASSPGQTDTQYF.

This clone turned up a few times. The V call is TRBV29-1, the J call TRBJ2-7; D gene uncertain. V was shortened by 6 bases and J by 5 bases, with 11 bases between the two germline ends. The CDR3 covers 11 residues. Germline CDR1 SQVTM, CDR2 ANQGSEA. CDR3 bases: TGCAGCGTCGCCGATACACACGAGCAGTACTTC. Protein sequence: CSVADTHEQYF.

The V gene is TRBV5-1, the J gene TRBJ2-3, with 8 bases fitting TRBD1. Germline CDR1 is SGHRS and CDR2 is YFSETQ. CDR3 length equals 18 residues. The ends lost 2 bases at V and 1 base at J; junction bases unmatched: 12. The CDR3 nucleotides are TGCGCCAGCAGCTTTCGGCTAGTACAGGGGGTGGGCACAGATACGCAGTATTTT. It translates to CASSFRLVQGVGTDTQYF.

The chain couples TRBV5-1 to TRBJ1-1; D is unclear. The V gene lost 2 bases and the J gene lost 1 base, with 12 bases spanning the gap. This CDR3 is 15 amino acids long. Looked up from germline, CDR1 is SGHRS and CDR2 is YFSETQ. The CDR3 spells CASSLAGVPNTEAFF. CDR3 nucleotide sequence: TGCGCCAGCAGCTTAGCCGGAGTGCCGAACACTGAAGCTTTCTTT. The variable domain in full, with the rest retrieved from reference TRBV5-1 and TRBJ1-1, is KAGVTQTPRYLIKTRGQQVTLSCSPISGHRSVSWYQQTPGQGLQFLFEYFSETQRNKGNFPGRFSGRQFSNSRSEMNVSTLELGDSALYLCASSLAGVPNTEAFFGQGTRLTVV.

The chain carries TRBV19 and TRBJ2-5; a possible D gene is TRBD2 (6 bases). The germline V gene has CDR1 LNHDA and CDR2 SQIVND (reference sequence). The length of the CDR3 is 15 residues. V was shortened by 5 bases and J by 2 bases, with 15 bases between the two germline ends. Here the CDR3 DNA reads TGTGCCAGTAGTTGGCGCGGGACGGAACAAGAGACCCAGTACTTC. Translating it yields CASSWRGTEQETQYF.

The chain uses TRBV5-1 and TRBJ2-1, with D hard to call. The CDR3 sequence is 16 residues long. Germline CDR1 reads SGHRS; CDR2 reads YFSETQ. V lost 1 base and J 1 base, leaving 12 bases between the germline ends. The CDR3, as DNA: TGCGCCAGCAGCTTGACCCCAGGCCTATCCTACAATGAGCAGTTCTTC. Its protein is CASSLTPGLSYNEQFF.

Written as DNA, the CDR3 is TGTGCCAGTAGTATGACAGGGGGCAATCAGCCCCAGCATTTT. Its protein product is CASSMTGGNQPQHF. The V call is TRBV19, the J call TRBJ1-5, with TRBD1 matching over 8 bases. Per the germline V gene, CDR1 is LNHDA and CDR2 is SQIVND (reference sequence). This CDR3 is 14 amino acids long. V shed 3 bases, J shed 2 bases, and the junction held 0 bases outside the gene matches.

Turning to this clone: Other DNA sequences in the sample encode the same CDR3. The CDR3 region has the DNA TGTGCCAGCAGTTTCTCGCGGGGCCCCTACGAGCAGTACTTC. It encodes CASSFSRGPYEQYF. This rearrangement joins TRBV27 to TRBJ2-7; perhaps TRBD2 as D (6 bases). V lost 3 bases, J lost 2 bases, and 11 bases lay in between. CDR1 and CDR2 from the germline V gene are MNHEY and SMNVEV (reference sequence). This CDR3 region has 14 residues.

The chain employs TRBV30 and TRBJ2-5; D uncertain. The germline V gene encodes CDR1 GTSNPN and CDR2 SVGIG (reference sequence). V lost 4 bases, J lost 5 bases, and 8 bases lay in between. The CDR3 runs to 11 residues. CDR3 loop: CAWTYSETQYF. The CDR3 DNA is TGTGCCTGGACCTACTCCGAGACCCAGTACTTC. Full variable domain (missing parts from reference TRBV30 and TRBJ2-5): SQTIHQWPATLVQPVGSPLSLECTVEGTSNPNLYWYRQAAGRGLQLLFYSVGIGQISSEVPQNLSASRPQDRQFILSSKKLLLSDSGFYLCAWTYSETQYFGPGTRLLVL.

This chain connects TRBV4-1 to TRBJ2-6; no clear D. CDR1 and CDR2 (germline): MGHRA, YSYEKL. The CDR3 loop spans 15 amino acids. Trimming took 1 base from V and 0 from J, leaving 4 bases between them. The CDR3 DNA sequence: TGCGCCAGCAGCCAAGGTATCTCTGGGGCCAACGTCCTGACTTTC. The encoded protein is CASSQGISGANVLTF.

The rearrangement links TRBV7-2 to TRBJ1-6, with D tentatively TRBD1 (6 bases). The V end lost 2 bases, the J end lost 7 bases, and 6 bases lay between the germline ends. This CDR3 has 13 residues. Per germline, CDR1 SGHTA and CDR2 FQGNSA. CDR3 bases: TGTGCCAGCAGCTTAACAGGGAATTCACCCCTCCACTTT. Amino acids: CASSLTGNSPLHF.

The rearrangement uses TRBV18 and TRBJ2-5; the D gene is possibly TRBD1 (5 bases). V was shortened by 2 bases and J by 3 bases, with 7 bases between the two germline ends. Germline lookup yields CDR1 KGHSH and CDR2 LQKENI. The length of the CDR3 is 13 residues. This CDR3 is CASSPGAKETQYF. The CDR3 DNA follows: TGTGCCAGCTCACCAGGGGCCAAAGAGACCCAGTACTTC.

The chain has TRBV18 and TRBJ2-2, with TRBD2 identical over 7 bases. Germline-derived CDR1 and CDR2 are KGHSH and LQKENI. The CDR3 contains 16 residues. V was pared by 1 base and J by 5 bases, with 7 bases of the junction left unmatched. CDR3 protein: CASSPQGLAETGELFF. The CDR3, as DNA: TGTGCCAGCTCACCACAGGGGCTAGCGGAAACCGGGGAGCTGTTTTTT.

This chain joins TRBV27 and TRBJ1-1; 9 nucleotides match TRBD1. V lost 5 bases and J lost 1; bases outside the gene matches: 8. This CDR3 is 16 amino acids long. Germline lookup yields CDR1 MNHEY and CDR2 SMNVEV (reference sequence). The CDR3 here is CASSGWTGVRNTEAFF. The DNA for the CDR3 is TGTGCCAGCAGTGGTTGGACAGGGGTAAGGAACACTGAAGCTTTCTTT.

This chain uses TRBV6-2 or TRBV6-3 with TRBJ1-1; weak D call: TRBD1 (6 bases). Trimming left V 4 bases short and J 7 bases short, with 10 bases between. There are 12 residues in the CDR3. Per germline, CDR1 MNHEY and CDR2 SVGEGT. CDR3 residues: CASSSARGEAFF. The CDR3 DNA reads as TGTGCCAGCAGTTCGGCCAGGGGTGAAGCTTTCTTT.